These 19 T cell receptor beta chains came from one sample sequenced in a study of read filtering for tumor transcriptome and immune sequencing. The library was built from about 400 ng RNA with molecular barcoded adaptors for alpha/delta and beta/gamma chains. TCRdb re-analysed the reads in MiXCR, keeping a single row per CDR3 protein. This table holds 40,000 or so distinct CDR3 sequences, roughly 13% found once. The sequenced sample consisted of a population of CD138-negative cells sorted from bone marrow. The receptors originated from a donor aged 40 or over with multiple myeloma.

This clonotype was detected many times. The V gene is TRBV2, the J gene TRBJ1-1, with D perhaps matching TRBD1 (6 bases). Germline V gives CDR1 SNHLY, CDR2 FYNNEI. V was clipped by 3 bases and J by 3 bases, with 11 bases between them. The CDR3 extends over 14 amino acids. The CDR3 here is CASSENRADTEAFF. CDR3 sequence (DNA): TGTGCCAGCAGTGAGAACAGGGCGGACACTGAAGCTTTCTTT. Using reference TRBV2 and TRBJ1-1 for the parts outside the CDR3, the full variable domain is EPEVTQTPSHQVTQMGQEVILRCVPISNHLYFYWYRQILGQKVEFLVSFYNNEISEKSEIFDDQFSVERPDGSNFTLKIRSTKLEDSAMYFCASSENRADTEAFFGQGTRLTVV.

This clonotype was seen ten or more times. The rearrangement joins TRBV29-1 to TRBJ2-1, with 13 bases that match TRBD2. CDR3 length: 15 residues. The germline CDR1 and CDR2 sequences are SQVTM and ANQGSEA. Trimming cost V 1 base and J 12 bases; bases outside gene matches: 9. This chain's CDR3 is CSVEGRGTSGMVQFF. CDR3 DNA: TGCAGCGTTGAAGGTCGAGGGACTAGCGGGATGGTGCAGTTCTTC.

This clonotype was seen a few times. The junction does not match germline at one end; this may be a read error. The V gene is TRBV27, the J gene TRBJ1-1; 11 bases map to TRBD1. Germline V gene sequence: CDR1 MNHEY, CDR2 SMNVEV (reference sequence). CDR3 length equals 15 residues. CDR3 region: CASSPRDRGSTEALF. The CDR3 nucleotides read TGTGCCAGCAGTCCACGGGACAGGGGGAGCACTGAAGCCCTCTTT.

This clonotype has ten or more counts. The chain joins TRBV11-2 to TRBJ1-4, with 11 bases aligning to TRBD1. Germline V gene data show CDR1 as SGHAT and CDR2 as FQNNGV. The CDR3 length is 15 residues. Trimming at V came to 5 bases and at J to 8 bases, leaving 7 bases not matched to a gene. The CDR3 DNA sequence: TGTGCCAGCAGCCCCCGGACAGGGGGCTGGGAAAAACTGTTTTTT. This gives the protein CASSPRTGGWEKLFF.

This clonotype was detected ten times or more. The J gene is TRBJ1-5, the V gene TRBV6-1; 7 nucleotides align to TRBD1. CDR1 and CDR2 (germline): MNHNS, SASEGT. V dropped 6 bases and J dropped 0; count of bases not matched to a gene: 8. CDR3 length equals 16 residues. This CDR3 reads CASSGTEIYSNQPQHF. For the CDR3, the DNA is TGTGCCAGCAGCGGGACAGAGATTTATAGCAATCAGCCCCAGCATTTT.

This clonotype was detected ten times or more. This rearrangement joins TRBV27 to TRBJ2-2; the match to TRBD1 covers 11 bases. The germline CDR1 and CDR2 sequences are MNHEY and SMNVEV (reference sequence). This CDR3 is built from 15 residues. The ends lost 5 bases at V and 6 bases at J; junction bases unmatched: 5. The CDR3 sequence is CASSVGQGVSGELFF. Written as DNA, the CDR3 is TGTGCCAGCAGTGTGGGACAGGGGGTGTCCGGGGAGCTGTTTTTT.

This clonotype was recorded at least ten times. The gene calls are TRBV7-2 and TRBJ2-3; possibly TRBD2 for D (7 bases). The V gene's germline CDR1 is SGHTA and CDR2 FQGNSA. Trimming cost V 2 bases and J 0 bases, with 12 bases left between them. The CDR3 length is 16 residues. CDR3 residues: CASSLTAGASTDTQYF. Here the CDR3 DNA reads TGTGCCAGCAGCTTAACCGCGGGGGCTAGCACAGATACGCAGTATTTT.

This clonotype showed up many times. The rearrangement links TRBV7-2 to TRBJ2-2; D gene unclear. Germline CDR1 reads SGHTA; CDR2 reads FQGNSA. This CDR3 has 13 amino acids. V lost 2 bases and J 8 bases, leaving 9 bases between the germline ends. CDR3 sequence (DNA): TGTGCCAGCAGCTTATATGGAGAAGGGGAGCTGTTTTTT. Its protein is CASSLYGEGELFF.

In this sample, this clonotype turned up many times. This sequence joins TRBV7-9 and TRBJ1-6, with TRBD1 identical over 8 bases. Trimming took 5 bases from V and 5 from J; bases not matched to a gene: 8. Germline CDR1 is SEHNR and CDR2 is FQNEAQ (reference sequence). CDR3 size: 16 residues. CDR3 sequence (DNA): TGTGCCAGCAGCACTAGGACAGGGTTGGATAATTCACCCCTCCACTTT. It specifies CASSTRTGLDNSPLHF. The whole variable domain, filled in from reference TRBV7-9 and TRBJ1-6, reads DTGVSQNPRHKITKRGQNVTFRCDPISEHNRLYWYRQTLGQGPEFLTYFQNEAQLEKSRLLSDRFSAERPKGSFSTLEIQRTEQGDSAMYLCASSTRTGLDNSPLHFGNGTRLTVT.

This clonotype was detected ten times or more. Here the CDR3 DNA reads TGTGCCAGCAGCTTAGTAGTTGGCGGCAGAATCTCTGGGGCCAACGTCCTGACTTTC. Translation: CASSLVVGGRISGANVLTF. V gene TRBV7-9 combines with J gene TRBJ2-6; D is unclear. Trimming cost V 1 base and J 0 bases, with 16 bases left between them. The CDR3 loop spans 19 amino acids. CDR1 is SEHNR, CDR2 FQNEAQ, per germline (reference sequence).

This chain uses TRBV20-1 with TRBJ2-5; possibly TRBD1 for D (6 bases). Trimming cost V 6 bases and J 3 bases, with 11 bases left between them. The CDR3 length is 12 residues. Germline V gene data show CDR1 as DFQATT and CDR2 as SNEGSKA (reference sequence). Here the CDR3 reads CSAFGQKETQYF. In nucleotides, the CDR3 is TGCAGTGCCTTCGGACAGAAAGAGACCCAGTACTTC.

A word on this clonotype: The CDR3 carries no conserved terminal phenylalanine or tryptophan, so it likely arises from a read error. It is unclear where the CDR3 begins or ends on the DNA, so no DNA is shown, and the CDR3 is as TCRdb lists it. This chain connects TRBV5-1 to TRBJ2-1; TRBD1, the table's D call, was not compared with the DNA. The CDR3 is 16 residues long, ends included. CDR1 is SGHRS and CDR2 is YFSETQ in the germline V gene. This chain's CDR3 is CASSLEGQGALGERFI.

This clonotype was seen repeatedly, ten times or more. The chain links TRBV10-2 to TRBJ2-2, with TRBD2 identical over 7 bases. V dropped 0 bases and J dropped 7; count of bases not matched to a gene: 14. The CDR3 has 18 amino acids. In germline, CDR1 is WSHSY, CDR2 SAAADI. The CDR3 loop is CASSESRVLAEPLGELFF. The DNA for the CDR3 is TGCGCCAGCAGTGAGTCACGGGTGCTAGCGGAGCCCCTCGGGGAGCTGTTTTTT.

The V gene is TRBV6-5, the J gene TRBJ2-7, with 9 bases matching TRBD1. The CDR3 contains 14 residues. With V trimmed by 7 bases and J by 6 bases, 10 bases remained unmatched. Germline CDR1 reads MNHEY; CDR2 reads SVGAGI. The CDR3 bases are TGTGCCAGCACCGAACCGGGACAGGGAGGCGAGCAGTACTTC. Protein: CASTEPGQGGEQYF.

This clonotype was observed at least ten times. The genes are TRBV5-1 and TRBJ2-7, with TRBD2 matching 10 bases. The J segment lost 1 base and the V segment lost 4 bases, leaving 8 bases of the junction unmatched. This CDR3 contains 16 residues. The V gene's germline CDR1 is SGHRS and CDR2 YFSETQ. CDR3: CASSPPLAGRSYEQYF. CDR3 bases: TGCGCCAGCAGCCCTCCACTAGCGGGGAGATCCTACGAGCAGTACTTC. The full variable domain, its missing parts supplied by reference TRBV5-1 and TRBJ2-7, is KAGVTQTPRYLIKTRGQQVTLSCSPISGHRSVSWYQQTPGQGLQFLFEYFSETQRNKGNFPGRFSGRQFSNSRSEMNVSTLELGDSALYLCASSPPLAGRSYEQYFGPGTRLTVT.

Remarks on this clonotype: One base separates it from a far larger clone, so it is likely a read error. Here the CDR3 reads CASSLQGRDTVAFF. DNA for the CDR3: TGCGCCAGCAGCTTGCAGGGTAGGGACACTGTAGCTTTCTTT. The V and J genes are TRBV5-1 and TRBJ1-6; D is perhaps TRBD1 (6 bases). The assigned J gene may be wrong: the sequence end matches TRBJ1-1 better. The CDR3 has 14 residues. Germline CDR1 is SGHRS and CDR2 is YFSETQ.

This clonotype was seen repeatedly, ten times or more. The chain links TRBV20-1 to TRBJ2-7, with TRBD2 matching 14 bases. V dropped 6 bases and J dropped 2; count of bases not matched to a gene: 3. This CDR3 is 14 amino acids long. Germline V gene sequence: CDR1 DFQATT, CDR2 SNEGSKA (reference sequence). The CDR3 sequence is CSATTSGRAYEQYF. The CDR3 nucleotides read TGCAGTGCAACGACTAGCGGGAGGGCCTACGAGCAGTACTTC.

The table lists this clonotype with many counts. The rearrangement joins TRBV19 to TRBJ2-7; D is possibly TRBD1 (5 bases). The CDR3 spans 13 residues. V was clipped by 3 bases and J by 3 bases, with 9 bases between them. From germline, CDR1 is LNHDA and CDR2 SQIVND (reference sequence). CDR3: CASSMERGYEQYF. For the CDR3, the DNA is TGTGCCAGTAGTATGGAAAGGGGCTACGAGCAGTACTTC.

This clonotype has ten or more counts. J is TRBJ1-1 and V is TRBV14, with TRBD1 as a possible D gene (6 bases). Germline loops: CDR1 SGHDN, CDR2 FVKESK. Trimming removed 0 bases from V and 1 base from J, with 12 bases in between. The CDR3 consists of 16 residues. The CDR3, as DNA: TGTGCCAGCAGCCAAGATATGACAGGCCGGAACACTGAAGCTTTCTTT. Translating gives CASSQDMTGRNTEAFF.